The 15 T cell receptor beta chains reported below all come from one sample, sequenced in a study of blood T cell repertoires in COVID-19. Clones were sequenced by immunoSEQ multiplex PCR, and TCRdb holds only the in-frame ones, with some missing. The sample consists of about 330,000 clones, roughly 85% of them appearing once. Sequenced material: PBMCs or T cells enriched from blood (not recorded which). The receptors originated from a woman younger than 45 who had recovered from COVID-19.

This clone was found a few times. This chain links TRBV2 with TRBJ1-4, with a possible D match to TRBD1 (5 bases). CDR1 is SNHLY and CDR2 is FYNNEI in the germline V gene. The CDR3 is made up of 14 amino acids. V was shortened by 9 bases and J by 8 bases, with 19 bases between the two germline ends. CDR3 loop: CARTSGVGEEKLFF. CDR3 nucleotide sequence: TGTGCCAGGACCTCGGGGGTTGGGGAAGAAAAACTGTTTTTT.

CDR3 loop: CASSSVVGAPRTDTQYF. The CDR3 region has the DNA TGTGCCAGCAGCTCCGTTGTGGGGGCGCCACGCACAGATACGCAGTATTTT. This chain joins TRBV7-9 and TRBJ2-3, with D maybe TRBD1 (6 bases). The CDR3 runs to 17 residues. V was clipped by 4 bases and J by 1 base, with 18 bases between them. The germline V gene encodes CDR1 SEHNR and CDR2 FQNEAQ (reference sequence).

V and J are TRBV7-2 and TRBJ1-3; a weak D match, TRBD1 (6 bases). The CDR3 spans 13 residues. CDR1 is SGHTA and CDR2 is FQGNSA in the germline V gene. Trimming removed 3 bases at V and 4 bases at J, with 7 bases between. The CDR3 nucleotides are TGTGCCAGCAGCTTGGGGGCAGGAAACACCATATATTTT. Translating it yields CASSLGAGNTIYF.

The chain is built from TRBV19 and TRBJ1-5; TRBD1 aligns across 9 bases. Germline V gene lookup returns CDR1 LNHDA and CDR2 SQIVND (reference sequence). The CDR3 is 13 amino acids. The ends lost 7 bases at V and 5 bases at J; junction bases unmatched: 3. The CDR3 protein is CASNDRGDQPQHF. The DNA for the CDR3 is TGTGCCAGTAACGACAGGGGGGATCAGCCCCAGCATTTT.

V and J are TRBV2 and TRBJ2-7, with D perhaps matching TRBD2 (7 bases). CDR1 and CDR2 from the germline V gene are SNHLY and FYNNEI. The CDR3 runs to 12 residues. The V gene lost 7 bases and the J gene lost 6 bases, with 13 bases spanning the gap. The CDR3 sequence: CASTQGGAEQYF. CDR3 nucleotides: TGTGCCAGCACCCAAGGGGGGGCCGAGCAGTACTTC.

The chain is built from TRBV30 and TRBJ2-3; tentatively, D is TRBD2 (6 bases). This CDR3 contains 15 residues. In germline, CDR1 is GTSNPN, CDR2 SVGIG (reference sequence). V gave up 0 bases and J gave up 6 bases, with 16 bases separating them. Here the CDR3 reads CAWSVLAAYGDTQYF. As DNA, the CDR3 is TGTGCCTGGAGTGTACTAGCCGCCTATGGGGATACGCAGTATTTT.

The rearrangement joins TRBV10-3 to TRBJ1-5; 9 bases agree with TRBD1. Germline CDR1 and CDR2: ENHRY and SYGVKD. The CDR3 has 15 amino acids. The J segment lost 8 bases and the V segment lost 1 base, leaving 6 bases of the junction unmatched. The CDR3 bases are TGTGCCATCAGTGAGTACAGGACAGGGGAGAAGCCCCAGCATTTT. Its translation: CAISEYRTGEKPQHF.

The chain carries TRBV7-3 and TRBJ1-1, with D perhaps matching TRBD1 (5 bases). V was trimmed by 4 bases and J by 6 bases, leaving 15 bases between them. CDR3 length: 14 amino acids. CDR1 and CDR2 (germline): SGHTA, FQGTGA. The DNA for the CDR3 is TGTGCCAGCAGCTACCAAGACAGCTCTTCTGAAGCTTTCTTT. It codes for CASSYQDSSSEAFF.

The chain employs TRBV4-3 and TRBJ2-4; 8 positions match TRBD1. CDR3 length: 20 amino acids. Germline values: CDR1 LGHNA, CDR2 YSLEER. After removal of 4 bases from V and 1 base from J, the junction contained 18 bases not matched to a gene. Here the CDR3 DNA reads TGCGCCAGCAGCCCCAAGTCGGCGACAGGGGTACCGACGGCCAAAAACATTCAGTACTTC. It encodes CASSPKSATGVPTAKNIQYF.

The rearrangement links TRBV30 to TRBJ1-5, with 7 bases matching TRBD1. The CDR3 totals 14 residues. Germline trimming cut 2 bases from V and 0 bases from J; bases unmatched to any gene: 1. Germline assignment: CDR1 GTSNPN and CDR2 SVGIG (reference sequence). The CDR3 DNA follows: TGTGCCTGGAGTCGGGACAGTAGCAATCAGCCCCAGCATTTT. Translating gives CAWSRDSSNQPQHF.

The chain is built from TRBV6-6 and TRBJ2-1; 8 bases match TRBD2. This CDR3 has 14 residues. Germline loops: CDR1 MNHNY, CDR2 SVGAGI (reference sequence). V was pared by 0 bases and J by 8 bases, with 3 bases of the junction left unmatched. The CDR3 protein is CASSYSTGGYEQFF. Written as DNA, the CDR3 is TGTGCCAGCAGTTACTCGACGGGGGGGTATGAGCAGTTCTTC.

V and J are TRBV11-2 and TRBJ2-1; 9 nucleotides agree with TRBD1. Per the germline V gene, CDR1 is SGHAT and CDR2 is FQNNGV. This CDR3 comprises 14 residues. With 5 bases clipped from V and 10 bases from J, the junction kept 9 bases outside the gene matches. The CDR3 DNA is TGTGCCAGCAGCGACGGGACAGGGTATGGCGAGCAGTTCTTC. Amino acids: CASSDGTGYGEQFF.

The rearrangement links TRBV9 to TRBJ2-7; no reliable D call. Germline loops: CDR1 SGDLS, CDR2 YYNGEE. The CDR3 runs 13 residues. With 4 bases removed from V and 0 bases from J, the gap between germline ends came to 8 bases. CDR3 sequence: CASSYGASYEQYF. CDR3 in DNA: TGTGCCAGCAGCTACGGAGCCTCCTACGAGCAGTACTTC.

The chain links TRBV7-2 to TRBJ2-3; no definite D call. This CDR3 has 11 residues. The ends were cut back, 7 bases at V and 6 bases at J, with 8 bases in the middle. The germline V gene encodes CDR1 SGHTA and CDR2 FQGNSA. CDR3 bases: TGTGCCAGCACCCAGGCGGATACGCAGTATTTT. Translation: CASTQADTQYF.

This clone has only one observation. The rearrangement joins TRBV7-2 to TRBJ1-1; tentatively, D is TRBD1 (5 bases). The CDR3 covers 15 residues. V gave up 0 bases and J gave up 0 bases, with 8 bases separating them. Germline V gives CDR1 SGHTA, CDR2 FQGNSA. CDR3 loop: CASSLAPGMNTEAFF. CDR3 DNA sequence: TGTGCCAGCAGCTTAGCCCCAGGGATGAACACTGAAGCTTTCTTT.